These T cell receptor beta chains were read from a single sample in a study of T cells in narcolepsy. The assay was immunoSEQ multiplex PCR, and TCRdb's table has in-frame clones only and misses some. Of tens of thousands of clones in the sample, roughly 80% were seen once. Material: CD45RA- memory CD4+ T cells from PBMCs. The receptors here all came from a human donor with narcolepsy. Both conserved end residues are part of each CDR3. Fields, in order: D gene, V gene, J gene, clone size, CDR3 DNA, CDR3 protein. A D gene is named only where the DNA matches it firmly. Not every row has a clone size; where given, it reads once, few, many or a size class.

TRBD1	TRBV6-1	TRBJ1-2	-	TGTGCCAGCAGTGAGGGCTACAGGGGTGGCTACACCTTC	CASSEGYRGGYTF
-	TRBV4-1	TRBJ1-2	-	TGCGCCAGCAGCCAACCAACAGGGTCCGTAATCGACTATGGCTACACCTTC	CASSQPTGSVIDYGYTF
-	TRBV30	TRBJ1-1	-	TGTGCCCAAAGACGGACGGTTAACACTGAAGCTTTCTTT	CAQRRTVNTEAFF
TRBD2	TRBV25-1	TRBJ2-3	-	TGTGCCAGCAGTGAATCTAGGACTAGCGGGAGTGTTTGGGATACGCAGTATTTT	CASSESRTSGSVWDTQYF
-	TRBV10-3	TRBJ2-7	-	TGTGCCATCAGTACAGTGCAGGGAAGGAACCACGAGCAGTACTTC	CAISTVQGRNHEQYF
-	TRBV18	TRBJ1-1	-	TGTGCCAGCTCACCAACCGACAACCCGAACACTGAAGCTTTCTTT	CASSPTDNPNTEAFF
TRBD2	TRBV11-3	TRBJ2-7	-	TGTGCCAGCAGCCCGCTAGCGGGAGGCAACTACGAGCAGTACTTC	CASSPLAGGNYEQYF
-	TRBV11-2	TRBJ1-2	-	TGTGCCAGCAGCTTAGATAGGCCAGGCTATGGCTACACCTTC	CASSLDRPGYGYTF
TRBD1	TRBV30	TRBJ1-1	-	TGTGCCGGAAACAGGGGAGGCACTGAAGCTTTCTTT	CAGNRGGTEAFF
TRBD1	TRBV30	TRBJ2-1	-	TGTGCCTGGAGAACAGGGGGCAACTACAATGAGCAGTTCTTC	CAWRTGGNYNEQFF
-	TRBV30	TRBJ1-1	few	TGTGCCTCGAAAAGAGGTCCCACTGAAGCTTTCTTT	CASKRGPTEAFF
-	TRBV5-5	TRBJ2-6	-	TGTGCCAGCAGCTTGATCGGGGGAGGGGCCAACGTCCTGACTTTC	CASSLIGGGANVLTF
-	TRBV28	TRBJ1-5	-	TGTGCCAGCAGGCAGGGTTCACCCCAGCATTTT	CASRQGSPQHF
-	TRBV9	TRBJ1-3	-	TGTGCCAGCAGCACCGGGACCCTGGGGGGAAACACCATATATTTT	CASSTGTLGGNTIYF
-	TRBV7-9	TRBJ2-6	-	TGTGCCAGCAGCTTACATTCCATTTCTGGGGCCAATGTCCTGACTTTC	CASSLHSISGANVLTF
-	TRBV10-3	TRBJ1-2	few	TGTGCCATCAGAGAGGCCGGGACGCCCAATGGCTACACCTTC	CAIREAGTPNGYTF
-	TRBV9	TRBJ2-2	-	TGTGCCAGCAGCACCTTAGCGCAGAGCACCGGGGAGCTGTTTTTT	CASSTLAQSTGELFF
-	TRBV30	TRBJ1-1	-	TGTGCCTGGAGTAGGATCCTGAACACTGAAGCTTTCTTT	CAWSRILNTEAFF
-	TRBV7-2	TRBJ2-2	-	TGTGCCAGCAGCTTAGATGTGGGCACGGCGATAGGTGGCGGGGAGCTGTTTTTT	CASSLDVGTAIGGGELFF
TRBD1	TRBV7-3	TRBJ2-5	-	TGTGCCAGCAGCAAACCGGACAGGGCTCAAGAGACCCAGTACTTC	CASSKPDRAQETQYF
TRBD2	TRBV30	TRBJ2-3	-	TGTGCCTGGAGTGTACTCGGTAGCGGGGGGGAAGCAGATACGCAGTATTTT	CAWSVLGSGGEADTQYF
-	TRBV30	TRBJ2-4	-	TGTGCCTGGAACGACGGGAGTCGGATTCAGTACTTC	CAWNDGSRIQYF
-	TRBV2	TRBJ2-2	-	TGTGCCAGCATGCGGATCTTGGGCGGGGAGCTGTTTTTT	CASMRILGGELFF
-	TRBV7-6	TRBJ1-1	-	TGTGCCAGCAGCTTTTTGGGGGGTGGCACTGAAGCTTTCTTT	CASSFLGGGTEAFF
-	TRBV2	TRBJ2-7	few	TGTGCCAGCAGTGGGGTCTACCCCTACGAGCAGTACTTC	CASSGVYPYEQYF
-	TRBV6-1	TRBJ2-5	-	TGTGCCAGCGTTCGCGGGACCCGAGAGACCCAGTACTTC	CASVRGTRETQYF
TRBD2	TRBV30	TRBJ2-5	-	TGTGCCTGGAGTGTGGGACTAGCGGGAGAGACCCAGTACTTC	CAWSVGLAGETQYF
TRBD1	TRBV5-4	TRBJ1-1	-	TGTGCCAGCCGGAACTCGGGGACAGGGAGGGAAGCTTTCTTT	CASRNSGTGREAFF
-	TRBV11-1	TRBJ2-2	-	TGTGCCAGCAGCCCGACGCCGGTCGGGGAGCTGTTTTTT	CASSPTPVGELFF
TRBD1	TRBV5-4	TRBJ1-1	-	TGTGCCAGCAGCTCTGGACAGGCTTTCTTTACGAACACTGAAGCTTTCTTT	CASSSGQAFFTNTEAFF
-	TRBV14	TRBJ2-1	-	TGTGCCAGCAGCCAGTTGCGTCGGTGGGACTACAATGAGCAGTTCTTC	CASSQLRRWDYNEQFF
-	TRBV4-1	TRBJ2-2	-	TGCGCCAGCAGCCAATTTTCCGCGAACACCGGGGAGCTGTTTTTT	CASSQFSANTGELFF
TRBD2	TRBV27	TRBJ2-1	-	TGTGCCAGCAGTTTTCAGTTAATAGCGGGGGGGTCCTACAATGAGCAGTTCTTC	CASSFQLIAGGSYNEQFF
-	TRBV7-2	TRBJ2-7	-	TGTGCCAGCAGCTCGGATCGGGCATCGGGCGAGCAGTACTTC	CASSSDRASGEQYF
TRBD2	TRBV11-2	TRBJ2-4	-	TGTGCCAGCAGCTTAGGGGGGAGGGACTCCGGGCACATTCAGTACTTC	CASSLGGRDSGHIQYF
-	TRBV11-3	TRBJ2-7	once	TGTGCCAGCAGCCCCCCGGTAGGCGGCTCCTACGAGCAGTACTTC	CASSPPVGGSYEQYF
-	TRBV4-2	TRBJ2-7	-	TGTGCCAGCAGCCAAGAGGGGGGCGGGACTCACGGGGAGCAGTACTTC	CASSQEGGGTHGEQYF
-	TRBV11-1	TRBJ1-6	-	TGTGCCAGCAGCTTAACCGGACGGAAAAATTCACCCCTCCACTTT	CASSLTGRKNSPLHF
-	TRBV18	TRBJ1-1	-	TGTGCCAGCTCACCCCAAAGAGCAATAGGCACTGAAGCTTTCTTT	CASSPQRAIGTEAFF
-	TRBV19	TRBJ1-2	once	TGTGCCAGTAGTGTGAGGCTCGTCAACTATGGCTACACCTTC	CASSVRLVNYGYTF
-	TRBV12-5	TRBJ2-7	once	TGTGCTAGTGGTTTGGGCTCCTTTTACGAGCAGTACTTC	CASGLGSFYEQYF
TRBD1	TRBV27	TRBJ2-7	-	TGTGCCAGCAGTTTGGGGACAGCCTACGAGCAGTACTTC	CASSLGTAYEQYF
TRBD1	TRBV19	TRBJ2-6	-	TGTGCCAGTGGACAGGGAACTGGGGCCAACGTCCTGACTTTC	CASGQGTGANVLTF
TRBD1	TRBV2	TRBJ1-2	-	TGTGCCAGCAGGGAAAGGCAAAAGGGACAGAACTATGGCTACACCTTC	CASRERQKGQNYGYTF
-	TRBV5-8	TRBJ2-3	-	TGTGCCAGCAGCTCAGGGAGGGACAGTCGCACAGATACGCAGTATTTT	CASSSGRDSRTDTQYF
-	TRBV7-2	TRBJ1-5	-	TGTGCCAGCAGCTTATGGGTTTCAGGGGTTGGTCAGCCCCAGCATTTT	CASSLWVSGVGQPQHF
TRBD2	TRBV4-2	TRBJ2-7	-	TGTGCCGGCAGCCAGCCCGGGACTAGCGGTTCATACGAGCAGTACTTC	CAGSQPGTSGSYEQYF
TRBD2	TRBV11-3	TRBJ2-7	-	TGTGCCAGCAGCGGAGGACTAGCGGGCACCTACGAGCAGTACTTC	CASSGGLAGTYEQYF